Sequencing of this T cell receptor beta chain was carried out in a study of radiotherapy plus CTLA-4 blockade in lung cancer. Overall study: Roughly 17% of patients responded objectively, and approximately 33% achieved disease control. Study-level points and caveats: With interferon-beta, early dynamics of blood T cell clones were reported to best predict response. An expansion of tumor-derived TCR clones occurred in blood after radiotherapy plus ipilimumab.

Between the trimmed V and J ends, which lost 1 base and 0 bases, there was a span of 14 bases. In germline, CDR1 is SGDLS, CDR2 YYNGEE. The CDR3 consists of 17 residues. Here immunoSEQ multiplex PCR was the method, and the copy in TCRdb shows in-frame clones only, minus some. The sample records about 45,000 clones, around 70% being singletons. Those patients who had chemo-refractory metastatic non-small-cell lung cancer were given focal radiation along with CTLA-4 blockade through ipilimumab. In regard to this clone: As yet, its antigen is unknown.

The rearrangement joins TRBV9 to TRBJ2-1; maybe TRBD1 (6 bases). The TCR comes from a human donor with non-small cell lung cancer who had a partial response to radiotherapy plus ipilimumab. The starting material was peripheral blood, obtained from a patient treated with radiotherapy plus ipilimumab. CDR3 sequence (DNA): TGTGCCAGCAGCGTACTCCCCGCGACAGGCTCCTACAATGAGCAGTTCTTC. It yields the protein CASSVLPATGSYNEQFF.